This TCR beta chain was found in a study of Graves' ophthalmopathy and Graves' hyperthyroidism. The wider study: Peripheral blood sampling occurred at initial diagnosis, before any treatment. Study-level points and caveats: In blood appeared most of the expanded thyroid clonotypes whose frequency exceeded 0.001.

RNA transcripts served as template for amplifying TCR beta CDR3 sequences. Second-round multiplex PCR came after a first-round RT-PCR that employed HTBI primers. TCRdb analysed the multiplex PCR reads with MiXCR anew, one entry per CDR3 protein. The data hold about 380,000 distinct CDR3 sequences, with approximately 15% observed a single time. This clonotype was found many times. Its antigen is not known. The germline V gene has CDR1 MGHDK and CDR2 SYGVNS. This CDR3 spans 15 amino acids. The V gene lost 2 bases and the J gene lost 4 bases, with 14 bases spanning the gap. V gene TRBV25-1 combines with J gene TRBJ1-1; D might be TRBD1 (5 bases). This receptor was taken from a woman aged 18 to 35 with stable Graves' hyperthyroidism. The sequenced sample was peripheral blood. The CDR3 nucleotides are TGTGCCAGCAGTGAACTAGGGGCCGGGGGCACTGAAGCTTTCTTT. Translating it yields CASSELGAGGTEAFF.